The 20 T cell receptor beta chains reported below all come from one sample, sequenced in a study of blood T cell repertoires in COVID-19 (dated by TCRdb to about 2020). The library was obtained by the immunoSEQ multiplex PCR assay. Held by TCRdb, this immuneACCESS table contains in-frame sequences only and omits some clones. Under half of the omission traces to an unresolved V gene where checked; the cause of the rest is unknown. The sample yields some 400,000 clones; more than 75% were counted once. Roughly 2.1% of the sample is taken by the ten largest. The material sequenced was peripheral blood. All receptors come from a woman aged 55-69 years with COVID-19, enrolled during active disease.

This clone was recorded once. This chain links TRBV7-3 with TRBJ2-5, with D perhaps matching TRBD2 (7 bases). V shed 5 bases and J shed 1 base, with 17 bases lying between them. This CDR3 has 16 amino acids. CDR1 is SGHTA and CDR2 is FQGTGA in the germline V gene. CDR3: CASSVRGGLGQETQYF. The CDR3, as DNA: TGTGCCAGCAGCGTAAGGGGGGGCTTGGGCCAAGAGACCCAGTACTTC.

This chain links TRBV7-2 with TRBJ2-7; 8 bases map to TRBD2. CDR3 length: 15 amino acids. Per germline, CDR1 SGHTA and CDR2 FQGNSA. The trim removed 2 bases at V and 3 bases at J, leaving 6 bases unmatched. CDR3 sequence: CASSLYPGTSYEQYF. The CDR3 nucleotides read TGTGCCAGCAGCTTATACCCCGGGACTAGCTACGAGCAGTACTTC. The full variable domain, rest sourced from reference TRBV7-2 and TRBJ2-7, is GAGVSQSPSNKVTEKGKDVELRCDPISGHTALYWYRQSLGQGLEFLIYFQGNSAPDKSGLPSDRFSAERTGGSVSTLTIQRTQQEDSAVYLCASSLYPGTSYEQYFGPGTRLTVT.

This clone was recorded once. J is TRBJ1-2 and V is TRBV28; D remains ambiguous. Between the trimmed V and J ends, which lost 8 bases and 7 bases, there was a span of 20 bases. From germline, CDR1 is MDHEN and CDR2 SYDVKM. The CDR3 covers 14 residues. The CDR3 loop reads CASVLRAEVAGYTF. The CDR3 DNA reads as TGTGCCAGCGTGTTGCGGGCTGAGGTGGCTGGCTACACCTTC.

The chain combines TRBV19 with TRBJ1-5, with TRBD1 matching 8 bases. The germline V gene encodes CDR1 LNHDA and CDR2 SQIVND (reference sequence). After removal of 6 bases from V and 3 bases from J, the junction contained 10 bases not matched to a gene. The CDR3 spans 16 residues. CDR3 DNA sequence: TGTGCCAGTAGACCACAGGGGGGAGGTTCCAATCAGCCCCAGCATTTT. It is translated as CASRPQGGGSNQPQHF.

The V call is TRBV11-2, the J call TRBJ2-7; no clear D. Germline V gene sequence: CDR1 SGHAT, CDR2 FQNNGV. The CDR3 sequence is 14 residues long. The V end lost 5 bases, the J end lost 4 bases, and 15 bases lay between the germline ends. Here the CDR3 DNA reads TGTGCCAGCAGCCGCCCACCTCAGGTTTACGAGCAGTACTTC. Amino acid sequence: CASSRPPQVYEQYF.

The V call is TRBV9, the J call TRBJ2-3, with D perhaps TRBD2 (5 bases). This CDR3 comprises 16 residues. CDR1 is SGDLS, CDR2 YYNGEE, per germline. V lost 0 bases and J 1 base, leaving 12 bases between the germline ends. CDR3 in amino acids: CASSVGEGLRTDTQYF. The CDR3 DNA is TGTGCCAGCAGCGTAGGTGAGGGTCTACGCACAGATACGCAGTATTTT.

The chain joins TRBV6-1 to TRBJ1-4, with a possible D match to TRBD1 (6 bases). Trimming took 1 base from V and 8 from J, leaving 17 bases between them. Germline CDR1 and CDR2: MNHNS and SASEGT. CDR3 size: 16 residues. CDR3 DNA: TGTGCCAGCAGTGAAGGGCAGGGGTTGATAAGAGAAAAACTGTTTTTT. Translated: CASSEGQGLIREKLFF.

The chain couples TRBV18 to TRBJ2-1; 10 bases are a match to TRBD2. CDR3 length equals 14 residues. J lost 5 bases, V lost 3 bases, and 1 base had no gene match. The germline V gene has CDR1 KGHSH and CDR2 LQKENI. This CDR3 reads CASSPTSGNNEQFF. The DNA of the CDR3 is TGTGCCAGCTCACCCACTAGCGGGAACAATGAGCAGTTCTTC. Variable domain in full (rest from reference TRBV18 and TRBJ2-1): NAGVMQNPRHLVRRRGQEARLRCSPMKGHSHVYWYRQLPEEGLKFMVYLQKENIIDESGMPKERFSAEFPKEGPSILRIQQVVRGDSAAYFCASSPTSGNNEQFFGPGTRLTVL.

This chain links TRBV28 with TRBJ1-2; TRBD1 aligns across 9 bases. Germline V gene lookup returns CDR1 MDHEN and CDR2 SYDVKM. The CDR3 has 17 amino acids. Unmatched junction bases numbered 8, after V lost 0 bases and J lost 3 bases. In DNA, the CDR3 is TGTGCCAGCAGTTTATGGGGGACAGGGCCCCTTGACTATGGCTACACCTTC. Its protein product is CASSLWGTGPLDYGYTF.

The chain uses TRBV12-5 and TRBJ1-3, with 9 nucleotides matching TRBD1. V was pared by 5 bases and J by 11 bases, with 13 bases of the junction left unmatched. Per the germline V gene, CDR1 is LGHNT and CDR2 is FRNRAP. This CDR3 spans 15 amino acids. CDR3 region: CASGPLGQGLNPIYF. CDR3 coding DNA: TGTGCTAGTGGTCCGTTGGGACAGGGCCTGAACCCCATATATTTT.

The chain couples TRBV6-5 to TRBJ1-2; tentative D call: TRBD1 (6 bases). This CDR3 is 14 amino acids long. Germline V CDR1 and CDR2: MNHEY, SVGAGI. V was trimmed by 2 bases and J by 8 bases, leaving 15 bases between them. The DNA of the CDR3 is TGTGCCAGCAGTTACACGGCAGGGGTACGGGGCTACACCTTC. Translation: CASSYTAGVRGYTF.

V and J are TRBV19 and TRBJ1-5; D unresolved. The V end lost 4 bases, the J end lost 5 bases, and 15 bases lay between the germline ends. The CDR3 consists of 15 residues. From germline, CDR1 is LNHDA and CDR2 SQIVND (reference sequence). The CDR3 loop is CASSSGENIYQPQHF. CDR3 bases: TGTGCCAGTAGTAGCGGGGAAAATATTTATCAGCCCCAGCATTTT.

The gene calls are TRBV19 and TRBJ1-1; 8 bases agree with TRBD1. CDR1 and CDR2 (germline): LNHDA, SQIVND (reference sequence). The trim removed 4 bases at V and 2 bases at J, leaving 9 bases unmatched. The CDR3 length is 16 residues. DNA for the CDR3: TGTGCCAGTAGTAGCGGACAGGGAGTCCGTAACACTGAAGCTTTCTTT. It yields the protein CASSSGQGVRNTEAFF.

This rearrangement joins TRBV7-3 to TRBJ1-2; the match to TRBD1 covers 9 bases. CDR3 size: 14 residues. V lost 1 base and J lost 6; bases outside the gene matches: 3. Germline values: CDR1 SGHTA, CDR2 FQGTGA. The CDR3 region has the DNA TGTGCCAGCAGCTTAAGGGGACAGGGCGATGGCTACACCTTC. The encoded protein is CASSLRGQGDGYTF.

The chain uses TRBV6-1 and TRBJ1-1, with a weak D call TRBD1 (5 bases). Germline loops: CDR1 MNHNS, CDR2 SASEGT. There are 15 residues in the CDR3. V was shortened by 0 bases and J by 6 bases, with 14 bases between the two germline ends. The CDR3 sequence: CASSEAASTGAEAFF. The CDR3, as DNA: TGTGCCAGCAGTGAAGCGGCTTCGACGGGGGCTGAAGCTTTCTTT.

V gene TRBV10-3 combines with J gene TRBJ2-1; D remains ambiguous. There are 13 residues in the CDR3. Germline assignment: CDR1 ENHRY and CDR2 SYGVKD. V was trimmed by 3 bases and J by 5 bases, leaving 8 bases between them. The CDR3 loop reads CAISENSNNEQFF. CDR3 DNA: TGTGCCATCAGTGAAAATTCTAACAATGAGCAGTTCTTC.

The V gene is TRBV7-9, the J gene TRBJ2-7; 10 bases align to TRBD1. The CDR3 runs to 19 residues. Germline assignment: CDR1 SEHNR and CDR2 FQNEAQ (reference sequence). The ends lost 2 bases at V and 6 bases at J; junction bases unmatched: 19. CDR3 DNA: TGTGCCAGCAGCTTATGGGGTCCCTCGGGACAGGGGCGGGCTGGCGAGCAGTACTTC. It encodes CASSLWGPSGQGRAGEQYF.

This chain links TRBV5-6 with TRBJ1-5; possibly TRBD1 for D (6 bases). The CDR3 consists of 14 residues. The V gene lost 4 bases and the J gene lost 7 bases, with 15 bases spanning the gap. Germline lookup yields CDR1 SGHDT and CDR2 YYEEEE. The chain's CDR3 is CASSKGEGLQPQHF. The DNA for the CDR3 is TGTGCCAGCAGCAAGGGGGAGGGATTGCAGCCCCAGCATTTT.

The genes are TRBV7-3 and TRBJ2-7; TRBD1 might be the D (5 bases). The CDR3 has 15 amino acids. The V gene's germline CDR1 is SGHTA and CDR2 FQGTGA. V lost 2 bases and J lost 6, with 17 bases in between. CDR3 in amino acids: CASSLFGAATGEQYF. The CDR3 coding sequence is TGTGCCAGCAGCTTATTTGGGGCGGCTACGGGCGAGCAGTACTTC.

Only a few counts were recorded for this clone. This chain links TRBV2 with TRBJ1-2, with 10 bases that match TRBD1. The CDR3 extends over 13 amino acids. The trim removed 5 bases at V and 7 bases at J, leaving 4 bases unmatched. Germline values: CDR1 SNHLY, CDR2 FYNNEI. CDR3 DNA: TGTGCCAGCAGTTCGACAGGGGGCTTTGGCTACACCTTC. This gives the protein CASSSTGGFGYTF.